Included here is one T cell receptor beta chain sequence, with context. This entry is derived from a study of T cells expressing NK-cell markers. The CDR3 runs 16 residues. Germline V gene lookup returns CDR1 MNHEY and CDR2 SMNVEV (reference sequence). Using the 5' RACE reads, TCRdb records one entry per CDR3 protein without DNA. The sample data list 450,000 to 600,000 distinct CDR3 sequences. The chain couples TRBV27 to TRBJ2-3. The sequence was collected from a man aged 18 to 35 in good health. The sample comprised blood T cells: a sorted CD56 or NKG2C T cell subset, CD4+ or CD8+ T cells, or bulk PBMC T cells (not recorded which). This CDR3 reads CASSSLKALGSDTQYF.